The 7 T cell receptor beta chains reported below all come from one sample, sequenced in a study of yellow fever vaccine responses in identical twins. TCRdb redid the calling of the RT-PCR reads with MiXCR, one entry per CDR3 protein. This table has approximately 10,000 distinct CDR3 sequences, 80% to 85% appearing once. Sequenced material: T cells from blood (PBMCs), unsorted or a sorted subset (not recorded which), taken before or after yellow fever vaccination (not recorded which). The receptors stem from a woman under 30 who received the yellow fever vaccine.

The CDR3 region is CASSFGVGEQYF. CDR3 coding DNA: TGTGCCAGCAGTTTTGGGGTGGGCGAGCAGTACTTC. The rearrangement links TRBV28 to TRBJ2-7; D gene uncertain. The germline CDR1 and CDR2 sequences are MDHEN and SYDVKM. The CDR3 is 12 residues long. V gave up 3 bases and J gave up 6 bases, with 9 bases separating them. Full variable domain (rest looked up from reference TRBV28 and TRBJ2-7): DVKVTQSSRYLVKRTGEKVFLECVQDMDHENMFWYRQDPGLGLRLIYFSYDVKMKEKGDIPEGYSVSREKKERFSLILESASTNQTSMYLCASSFGVGEQYFGPGTRLTVT.

This clonotype was detected only a few times. The V call is TRBV10-1, the J call TRBJ2-1; 10 nucleotides match TRBD2. The CDR3 has 17 amino acids. Looked up from germline, CDR1 is WNHNN and CDR2 is SYGVQD (reference sequence). The J segment lost 5 bases and the V segment lost 0 bases, leaving 7 bases of the junction unmatched. Here the CDR3 reads CASSESILLAGDNEQFF. The CDR3 DNA reads as TGCGCCAGCAGTGAGTCGATCCTTCTAGCGGGAGACAATGAGCAGTTCTTC.

The V and J genes are TRBV7-9 and TRBJ2-5; D is undetermined. V was pared by 4 bases and J by 2 bases, with 2 bases between. Germline CDR1 SEHNR, CDR2 FQNEAQ (reference sequence). The CDR3 totals 11 residues. CDR3 sequence reads: CASSYQETQYF. CDR3 bases: TGTGCCAGCAGCTATCAAGAGACCCAGTACTTC.

The chain joins TRBV12-3 or TRBV12-4 to TRBJ1-4; D is uncertain. The CDR3 is 16 residues long. V was pared by 6 bases and J by 0 bases, with 14 bases between. For the CDR3, the DNA is TGTGCCAGCAGGGTTATGAAAACCGCAACTAATGAAAAACTGTTTTTT. Translation: CASRVMKTATNEKLFF.

The chain recombines TRBV24-1 with TRBJ2-2, with D unclear. Germline values: CDR1 KGHDR, CDR2 SFDVKD. The CDR3 has 11 residues. V was pared by 10 bases and J by 1 base, with 3 bases between. CDR3 DNA: TGTGCCACGGGGAACACCGGGGAGCTGTTTTTT. It specifies CATGNTGELFF.

The chain employs TRBV11-3 and TRBJ2-1; a possible D gene is TRBD1 (6 bases). This CDR3 region has 15 residues. Trimming took 2 bases from V and 6 from J, leaving 14 bases between them. Germline CDR1 and CDR2: SGHNT and YENEEA. Written as DNA, the CDR3 is TGTGCCAGCAGCTTAAATACAGGGCGAGTCAATGAGCAGTTCTTC. Protein product: CASSLNTGRVNEQFF.

This clonotype was recorded a few times. The chain recombines TRBV7-3 with TRBJ2-3; D is unclear. The germline V gene encodes CDR1 SGHTA and CDR2 FQGTGA. The CDR3 length is 15 residues. The V end was cut by 3 bases, the J end by 0 bases, with 10 bases between. CDR3 region: CASSFRPSSTDTQYF. CDR3 bases: TGTGCCAGCAGCTTTAGGCCAAGTAGCACAGATACGCAGTATTTT. The whole variable domain, remainder taken from reference TRBV7-3 and TRBJ2-3, is GAGVSQTPSNKVTEKGKYVELRCDPISGHTALYWYRQSLGQGPEFLIYFQGTGAADDSGLPNDRFFAVRPEGSVSTLKIQRTERGDSAVYLCASSFRPSSTDTQYFGPGTRLTVL.